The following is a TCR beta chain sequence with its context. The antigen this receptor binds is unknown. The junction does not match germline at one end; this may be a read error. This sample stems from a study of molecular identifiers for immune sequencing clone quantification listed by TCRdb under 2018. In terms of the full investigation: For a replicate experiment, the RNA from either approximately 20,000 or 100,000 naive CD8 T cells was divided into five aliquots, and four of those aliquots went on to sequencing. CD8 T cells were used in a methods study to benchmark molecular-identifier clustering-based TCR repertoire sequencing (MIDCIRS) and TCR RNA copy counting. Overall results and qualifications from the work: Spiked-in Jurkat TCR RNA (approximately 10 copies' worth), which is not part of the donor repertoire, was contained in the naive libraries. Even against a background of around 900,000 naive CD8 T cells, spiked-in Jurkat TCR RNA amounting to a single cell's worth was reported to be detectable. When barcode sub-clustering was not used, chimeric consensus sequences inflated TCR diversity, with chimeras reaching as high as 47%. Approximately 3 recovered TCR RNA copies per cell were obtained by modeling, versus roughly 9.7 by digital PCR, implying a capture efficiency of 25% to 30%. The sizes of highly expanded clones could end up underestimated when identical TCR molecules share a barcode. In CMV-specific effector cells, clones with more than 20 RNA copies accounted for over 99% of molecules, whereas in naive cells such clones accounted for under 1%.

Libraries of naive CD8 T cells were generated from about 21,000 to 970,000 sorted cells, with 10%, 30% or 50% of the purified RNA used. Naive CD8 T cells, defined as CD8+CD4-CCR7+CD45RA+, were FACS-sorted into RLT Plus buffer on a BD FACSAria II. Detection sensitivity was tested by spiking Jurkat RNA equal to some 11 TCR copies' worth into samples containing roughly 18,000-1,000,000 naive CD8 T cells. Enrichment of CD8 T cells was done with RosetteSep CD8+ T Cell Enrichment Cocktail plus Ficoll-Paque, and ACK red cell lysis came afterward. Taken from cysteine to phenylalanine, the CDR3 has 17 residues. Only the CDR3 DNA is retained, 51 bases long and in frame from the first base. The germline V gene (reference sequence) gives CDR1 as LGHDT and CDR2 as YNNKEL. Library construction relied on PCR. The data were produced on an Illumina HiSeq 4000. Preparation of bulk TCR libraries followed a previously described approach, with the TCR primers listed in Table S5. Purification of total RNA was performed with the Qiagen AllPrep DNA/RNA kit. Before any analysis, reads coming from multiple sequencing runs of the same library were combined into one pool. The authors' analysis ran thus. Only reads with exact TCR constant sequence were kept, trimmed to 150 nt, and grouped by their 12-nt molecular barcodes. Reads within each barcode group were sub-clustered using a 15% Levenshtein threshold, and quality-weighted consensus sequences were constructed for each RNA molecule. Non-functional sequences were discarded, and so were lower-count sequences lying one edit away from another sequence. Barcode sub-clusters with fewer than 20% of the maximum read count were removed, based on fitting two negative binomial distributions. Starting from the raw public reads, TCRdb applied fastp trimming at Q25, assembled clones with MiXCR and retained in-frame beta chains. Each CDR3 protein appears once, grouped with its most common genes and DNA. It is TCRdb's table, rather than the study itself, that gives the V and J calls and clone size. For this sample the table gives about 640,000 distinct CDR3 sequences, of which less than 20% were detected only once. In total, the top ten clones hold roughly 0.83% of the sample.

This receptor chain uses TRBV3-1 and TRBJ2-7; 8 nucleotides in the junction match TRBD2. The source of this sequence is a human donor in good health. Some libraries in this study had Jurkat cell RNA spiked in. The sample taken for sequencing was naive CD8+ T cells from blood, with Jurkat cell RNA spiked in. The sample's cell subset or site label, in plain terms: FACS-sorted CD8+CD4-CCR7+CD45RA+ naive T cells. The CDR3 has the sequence CASSHGKVAGYSCEQYF. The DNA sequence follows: TGTGCCAGCAGCCACGGTAAAGTAGCGGGGTACTCCTGCGAGCAGTACTTC.